A single sample is the source of the 23 T cell receptor beta chains below, sequenced in a study of blood T cells in healthy people across ages. Sample-barcoded 5' priming and a J-beta primer mix drove a second PCR of about 6 to 12 cycles. TCRdb redid the calling of the 5' RACE reads with MiXCR, one entry per CDR3 protein. The sample records hundreds of thousands of distinct CDR3 sequences, 58% being singletons. The sequenced sample was blood. The receptors were gathered from a man aged 60-69 years in good health.

This clonotype was counted between two and nine times. The chain recombines TRBV20-1 with TRBJ2-6; no clear D gene. Germline V gene lookup returns CDR1 DFQATT and CDR2 SNEGSKA (reference sequence). This CDR3 is 13 amino acids long. The V and J ends lost 7 bases and 2 bases respectively, with 9 bases between them. The CDR3 coding sequence is TGCAGTGGCCTCCCGACTGGGGCCAACGTCCTGACTTTC. It yields the protein CSGLPTGANVLTF.

Of note for this clonotype: The junction departs from germline at one end; a sequencing error may be responsible. The chain carries TRBV7-9 and TRBJ1-2; 8 bases align to TRBD1. Germline-derived CDR1 and CDR2 are SEHNR and FQNEAQ (reference sequence). This CDR3 region has 15 residues. The CDR3 here is CASSSSGQVPIGHTF. As DNA, the CDR3 is TGTGCCAGCAGCTCCTCGGGACAGGTGCCAATTGGCCACACCTTC.

The chain uses TRBV6-1 and TRBJ2-1, with D possibly TRBD2 on 6 matching bases. Germline lookup yields CDR1 MNHNS and CDR2 SASEGT. CDR3 size: 15 residues. The germline V and J ends were trimmed by 6 bases and 5 bases, with 17 bases remaining between them. The CDR3: CASRGLGLPNNEQFF. CDR3 DNA sequence: TGTGCCAGCAGGGGGCTAGGACTACCTAACAATGAGCAGTTCTTC.

This chain connects TRBV20-1 to TRBJ2-1, with TRBD2 matching over 9 bases. This CDR3 spans 13 amino acids. The junction had 2 bases not matched to a gene; V was cut back by 5 bases and J by 3 bases. Germline CDR1 is DFQATT and CDR2 is SNEGSKA (reference sequence). CDR3 in amino acids: CSALAGSYNEQFF. DNA for the CDR3: TGCAGTGCTCTAGCGGGGAGCTACAATGAGCAGTTCTTC.

V is TRBV5-8 and J is TRBJ2-5, with D tentatively TRBD1 (5 bases). Trimming pared 4 bases from V and 1 base from J, leaving 14 bases between. The germline V gene has CDR1 SGHTS and CDR2 YDEGEE. CDR3 size: 15 residues. CDR3 protein: CASSRGPSTQETQYF. Here the CDR3 DNA reads TGTGCCAGCAGCAGGGGCCCCTCCACCCAAGAGACCCAGTACTTC.

The CDR3 sequence is CASIRAGGPNEQFF. CDR3 in DNA: TGTGCCAGCATCCGAGCGGGGGGGCCCAATGAGCAGTTCTTC. The chain is built from TRBV6-1 and TRBJ2-1; 10 bases align to TRBD2. Germline loops: CDR1 MNHNS, CDR2 SASEGT. V trimming: 7 bases; J trimming: 6 bases; junction bases outside the gene matches: 6. The CDR3 is made up of 14 amino acids.

V gene TRBV29-1 combines with J gene TRBJ2-1; the D gene is possibly TRBD1 (5 bases). The J call is doubtful: the DNA matches TRBJ2-7 better. The CDR3 totals 15 residues. CDR1 is SQVTM, CDR2 ANQGSEA, per germline. CDR3 nucleotides: TGCAGCTTCCGTGGGGCGCCTGAAGCCTACAATGAGCAGTACTTC. It is translated as CSFRGAPEAYNEQYF.

The chain couples TRBV29-1 to TRBJ2-7, with 8 positions matching TRBD2. CDR3 size: 13 residues. CDR1 is SQVTM and CDR2 is ANQGSEA in the germline V gene. J was trimmed by 7 bases and V by 6 bases; bases with no gene match: 11. The CDR3: CSVQISREGEQYF. CDR3 nucleotide sequence: TGCAGCGTCCAGATTAGCCGGGAGGGGGAGCAGTACTTC.

The chain is built from TRBV24-1 and TRBJ2-5; 14 nucleotides line up with TRBD2. The CDR3 totals 16 residues. The J segment lost 4 bases and the V segment lost 3 bases, leaving 3 bases of the junction unmatched. Germline V lookup: CDR1 KGHDR, CDR2 SFDVKD. DNA of the CDR3: TGTGCCACCAGTGATCAGACTAGCGGGGGGGCAGAGACCCAGTACTTC. Its translation is CATSDQTSGGAETQYF.

This clonotype was detected only a few times. The chain couples TRBV6-2 or TRBV6-3 to TRBJ1-1; the D is unclear. The CDR3 is 12 residues long. The V and J ends lost 0 bases and 4 bases respectively, with 3 bases between them. Germline V gives CDR1 MNHEY, CDR2 SVGEGT. The CDR3 nucleotides read TGTGCCAGCAGTTACTCGGCCACTGAAGCTTTCTTT. It is translated as CASSYSATEAFF.

On this clonotype: Germline and junction disagree at one end, which may indicate a read error. The chain uses TRBV20-1 and TRBJ2-7; TRBD2 matches at 9 bases. The germline V gene has CDR1 DFQATT and CDR2 SNEGSKA (reference sequence). The CDR3 sequence is 15 residues long. The CDR3 sequence: CSTRDAGGSSYEQYF. The CDR3 DNA follows: TGCAGTACTAGGGATGCGGGGGGGAGCTCCTACGAGCAGTACTTC.

V and J are TRBV29-1 and TRBJ2-6; TRBD2 is a possible D gene (5 bases). V was shortened by 4 bases and J by 0 bases, with 16 bases between the two germline ends. This CDR3 has 17 residues. The V gene's germline CDR1 is SQVTM and CDR2 ANQGSEA. The CDR3 coding sequence is TGCAGCGTTGGTGCAGGCGGGTACTCCTCTGGGGCCAACGTCCTGACTTTC. Translating gives CSVGAGGYSSGANVLTF.

This chain uses TRBV20-1 with TRBJ2-7; possibly TRBD2 for D (6 bases). The J call may not be correct, given that the DNA end is closer to TRBJ2-5. There are 15 residues in the CDR3. The germline V gene has CDR1 DFQATT and CDR2 SNEGSKA (reference sequence). This chain's CDR3 is CSATSPLGGQETQYF. The DNA of the CDR3 is TGCAGTGCTACCTCCCCCCTGGGGGGCCAAGAGACCCAGTACTTC.

This clonotype has just one count. The rearrangement joins TRBV5-5 to TRBJ2-1; 8 nucleotides line up with TRBD1. The CDR3 consists of 16 residues. V shed 5 bases, J shed 7 bases, and the junction held 14 bases outside the gene matches. CDR1 and CDR2 (germline): SGHKS, YYEKEE (reference sequence). The CDR3 region is CASSLGVGQGRNEQFF. The CDR3 DNA reads as TGTGCCAGCAGTCTGGGGGTAGGACAGGGTAGGAATGAGCAGTTCTTC.

This clonotype was counted between two and nine times. J is TRBJ2-7 and V is TRBV9; TRBD1 agrees at 9 bases. The germline CDR1 and CDR2 sequences are SGDLS and YYNGEE. The V gene end was trimmed by 0 bases and the J gene end by 5 bases; junction bases not matched to a gene: 6. The length of the CDR3 is 15 residues. CDR3 nucleotides: TGTGCCAGCAGCGTAGCTAGCAGACAGGGGGACGAGCAGTACTTC. Translating it yields CASSVASRQGDEQYF.

This CDR3 is CASSIEDRENTEAFF. The CDR3 DNA follows: TGTGCCAGCAGCATAGAGGACAGGGAGAACACTGAAGCTTTCTTT. The chain employs TRBV5-8 and TRBJ1-1; 8 bases align to TRBD1. This CDR3 comprises 15 residues. The junction had 6 bases not matched to a gene; V was cut back by 4 bases and J by 1 base. Per germline, CDR1 SGHTS and CDR2 YDEGEE.

The chain joins TRBV12-3 or TRBV12-4 to TRBJ1-1; D not resolved. V lost 6 bases and J 1 base, leaving 12 bases between the germline ends. There are 14 residues in the CDR3. CDR3 DNA sequence: TGTGCCAGCAGCCCGCACCCAACGAACACTGAAGCTTTCTTT. Encoded protein: CASSPHPTNTEAFF.

The chain carries TRBV4-2 and TRBJ2-7, with a weak D call TRBD2 (5 bases). There are 15 residues in the CDR3. Germline V gives CDR1 LGHNA, CDR2 YNFKEQ. The ends were cut back, 1 base at V and 5 bases at J, with 15 bases in the middle. The CDR3 here is CASSQASGLADEQYF. CDR3 sequence (DNA): TGTGCCAGCAGCCAAGCCTCCGGGCTAGCTGACGAGCAGTACTTC.

The rearrangement links TRBV14 to TRBJ2-4; the D gene is possibly TRBD2 (6 bases). The CDR3 runs to 18 residues. Germline loops: CDR1 SGHDN, CDR2 FVKESK. V was trimmed by 4 bases and J by 2 bases, leaving 21 bases between them. The CDR3 here is CASSPTSWRDISKNIQYF. DNA for the CDR3: TGTGCCAGCAGCCCCACCAGTTGGCGGGATATCTCCAAAAACATTCAGTACTTC. Full variable domain (outside the CDR3, taken from reference TRBV14 and TRBJ2-4): EAGVTQFPSHSVIEKGQTVTLRCDPISGHDNLYWYRRVMGKEIKFLLHFVKESKQDESGMPNNRFLAERTGGTYSTLKVQPAELEDSGVYFCASSPTSWRDISKNIQYFGAGTRLSVL.

This clonotype was seen only a few times. Given a much more abundant clone one base away, this may be a read error. The gene calls are TRBV10-3 and TRBJ2-7, with TRBD1 matching 7 bases. Germline loops: CDR1 ENHRY, CDR2 SYGVKD. This CDR3 comprises 14 residues. The CDR3 sequence is CTISEGQSYYEQYF. The CDR3 nucleotides read TGTACCATCAGTGAGGGACAGAGTTACTACGAGCAGTACTTC.

A few counts support this clonotype. The V gene is TRBV29-1, the J gene TRBJ1-1; D remains unclear. CDR3 size: 12 residues. Germline CDR1 SQVTM, CDR2 ANQGSEA. V lost 4 bases and J 1 base, leaving 7 bases between the germline ends. The CDR3 coding sequence is TGCAGCGTTGGACGACAGAACACTGAAGCTTTCTTT. Translating it yields CSVGRQNTEAFF.

The chain is built from TRBV28 and TRBJ1-5; TRBD1 matches at 7 bases. Germline V gene data show CDR1 as MDHEN and CDR2 as SYDVKM. The V gene end was trimmed by 0 bases and the J gene end by 9 bases; junction bases not matched to a gene: 14. This CDR3 contains 17 residues. Here the CDR3 DNA reads TGTGCCAGCAGTTTATGGTCAGGGGCAGGGGGTGGTGTGCCCCAGCATTTT. Encoded protein: CASSLWSGAGGGVPQHF. Combining the CDR3 with reference TRBV28 and TRBJ1-5 gives the whole variable domain DVKVTQSSRYLVKRTGEKVFLECVQDMDHENMFWYRQDPGLGLRLIYFSYDVKMKEKGDIPEGYSVSREKKERFSLILESASTNQTSMYLCASSLWSGAGGGVPQHFGDGTRLSIL.

The genes are TRBV2 and TRBJ1-1, with D maybe TRBD1 (5 bases). The V gene lost 4 bases and the J gene lost 1 base, with 10 bases spanning the gap. This CDR3 contains 14 residues. Looked up from germline, CDR1 is SNHLY and CDR2 is FYNNEI. The CDR3 protein is CASSVYGGNTEAFF. The CDR3 DNA sequence: TGTGCCAGCAGTGTCTATGGGGGGAACACTGAAGCTTTCTTT. Supplemented by reference TRBV2 and TRBJ1-1, the full variable domain reads EPEVTQTPSHQVTQMGQEVILRCVPISNHLYFYWYRQILGQKVEFLVSFYNNEISEKSEIFDDQFSVERPDGSNFTLKIRSTKLEDSAMYFCASSVYGGNTEAFFGQGTRLTVV.